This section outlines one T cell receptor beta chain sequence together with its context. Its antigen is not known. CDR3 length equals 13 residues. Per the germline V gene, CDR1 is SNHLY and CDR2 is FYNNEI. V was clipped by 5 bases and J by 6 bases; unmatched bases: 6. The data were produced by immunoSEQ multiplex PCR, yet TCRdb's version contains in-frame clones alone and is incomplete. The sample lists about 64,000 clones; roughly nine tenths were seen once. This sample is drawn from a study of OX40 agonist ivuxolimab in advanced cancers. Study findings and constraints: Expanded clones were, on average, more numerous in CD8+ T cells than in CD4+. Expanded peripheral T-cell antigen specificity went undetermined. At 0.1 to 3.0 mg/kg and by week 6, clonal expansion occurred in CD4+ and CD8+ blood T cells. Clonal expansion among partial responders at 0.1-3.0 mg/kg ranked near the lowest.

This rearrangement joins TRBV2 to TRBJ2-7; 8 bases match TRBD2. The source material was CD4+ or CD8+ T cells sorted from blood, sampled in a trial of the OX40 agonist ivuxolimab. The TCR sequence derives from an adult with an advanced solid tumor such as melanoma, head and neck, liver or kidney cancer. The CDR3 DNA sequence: TGTGCCAGCAGTTTCGGGAGGGGAGCCGAGCAGTACTTC. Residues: CASSFGRGAEQYF.